Shown below are 5 T cell receptor beta chains from a single sample sequenced in a study of control samples from healthy donors and cancer patients. Assay: immunoSEQ multiplex PCR; the TCRdb copy retains only in-frame clones and omits some. Of about 190,000 clones detected, roughly nine tenths appear once; the ten largest clones hold about 2%. Sequenced input: blood. The receptors originated from a man between 25 and 39 years old in good health.

Written as DNA, the CDR3 is TGTGCTAGTGGTTTGGGACAGGGTGAGGGAAGCAATCAGCCCCAGCATTTT. Translating it yields CASGLGQGEGSNQPQHF. The genes are TRBV12-5 and TRBJ1-5; 7 bases are a match to TRBD1. This CDR3 region has 17 residues. J was trimmed by 1 base and V by 1 base; bases with no gene match: 7. The V gene's germline CDR1 is LGHNT and CDR2 FRNRAP.

The V gene is TRBV11-2, the J gene TRBJ1-2; tentatively, D is TRBD1 (6 bases). V lost 0 bases and J 7 bases, leaving 9 bases between the germline ends. This CDR3 comprises 13 residues. Germline CDR1 and CDR2: SGHAT and FQNNGV. CDR3 in DNA: TGTGCCAGCAGCTTAGAATCAGGGGTTGGCTACACCTTC. This codes for CASSLESGVGYTF.

This sequence joins TRBV5-1 and TRBJ1-4; weak D call: TRBD1 (5 bases). The CDR3 has 14 amino acids. The germline V and J ends were trimmed by 4 bases and 8 bases, with 15 bases remaining between them. From germline, CDR1 is SGHRS and CDR2 YFSETQ. CDR3 amino acids: CASSLTGGVEKLFF. CDR3 DNA sequence: TGCGCCAGCAGCCTCACAGGTGGGGTCGAAAAACTGTTTTTT. Complete variable domain (other parts from reference TRBV5-1 and TRBJ1-4): KAGVTQTPRYLIKTRGQQVTLSCSPISGHRSVSWYQQTPGQGLQFLFEYFSETQRNKGNFPGRFSGRQFSNSRSEMNVSTLELGDSALYLCASSLTGGVEKLFFGSGTQLSVL.

The V and J genes are TRBV7-8 and TRBJ1-4, with unresolved D. Germline CDR1 is SGHVS and CDR2 is FQNEAQ. The CDR3 spans 14 residues. The V and J ends lost 1 base and 5 bases respectively, with 8 bases between them. CDR3 region: CASSLVRRNEKLFF. CDR3 coding DNA: TGTGCCAGCAGCTTAGTCCGGAGAAATGAAAAACTGTTTTTT.

Comment on this clone: The identical CDR3 is also encoded by other nucleotide sequences in the sample. The V call is TRBV29-1, the J call TRBJ2-7; 8 bases fit TRBD1. The V and J ends lost 6 bases and 3 bases, in that order; junction bases with no gene match: 7. This CDR3 spans 13 amino acids. Germline V gene data show CDR1 as SQVTM and CDR2 as ANQGSEA. The CDR3 DNA is TGCAGCGTCCGAGGAACAGGGGGCTACGAGCAGTACTTC. Translating gives CSVRGTGGYEQYF.